The T cell receptor beta chain described here comes from a study of blood T cell repertoires in COVID-19. The CDR3 is made up of 15 amino acids. Germline V gives CDR1 SEHNR, CDR2 FQNEAQ (reference sequence). Unmatched junction bases numbered 4, after V lost 1 base and J lost 3 bases. Using immunoSEQ multiplex PCR, the repertoire was profiled, and TCRdb retains in-frame clones only, with some absent. The sample has some 320,000 clones; more than 70% are singletons. The sample comprised peripheral blood. This chain joins TRBV7-9 and TRBJ2-3; 7 nucleotides line up with TRBD2. The sequence was collected from a woman under 40 who had recovered from COVID-19. CDR3: CASSLVGGGTDTQYF. The CDR3 coding sequence is TGTGCCAGCAGCTTAGTGGGCGGGGGAACAGATACGCAGTATTTT.